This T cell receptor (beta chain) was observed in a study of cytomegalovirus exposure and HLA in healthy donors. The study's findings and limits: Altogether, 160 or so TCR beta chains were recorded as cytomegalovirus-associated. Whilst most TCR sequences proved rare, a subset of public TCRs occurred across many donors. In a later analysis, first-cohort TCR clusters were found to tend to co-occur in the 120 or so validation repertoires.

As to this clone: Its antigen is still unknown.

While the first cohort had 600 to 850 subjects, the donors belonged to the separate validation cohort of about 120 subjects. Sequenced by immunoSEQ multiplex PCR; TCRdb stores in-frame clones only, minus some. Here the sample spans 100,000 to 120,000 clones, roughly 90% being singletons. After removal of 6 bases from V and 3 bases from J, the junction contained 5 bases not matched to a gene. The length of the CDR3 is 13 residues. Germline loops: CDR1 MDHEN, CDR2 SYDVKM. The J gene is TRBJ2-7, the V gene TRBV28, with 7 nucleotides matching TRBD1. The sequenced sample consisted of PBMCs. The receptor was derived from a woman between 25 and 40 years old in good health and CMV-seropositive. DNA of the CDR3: TGTGCCAGCAGGTCGACAGGGCGCTACGAGCAGTACTTC. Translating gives CASRSTGRYEQYF.